The sequence of this T cell receptor beta chain was determined in a study of shared clonotypes between healthy human individuals. Whole-study findings and limits: Rarefaction analysis demonstrated incomplete sorted-subset sequencing notwithstanding large depth. Sharing of clonotypes among donors was expected to vary with sequencing depth.

TCRdb's copy holds only in-frame clones and misses some; the assay was immunoSEQ multiplex PCR. The sample has approximately 1.4 million clones, 95% to 99% seen once. On this clone: The antigen is unknown.

The CDR3 has 17 amino acids. Trimming took off 2 bases at V and 3 bases at J, with 23 bases between the two ends. Germline assignment: CDR1 GTSNPN and CDR2 SVGIG (reference sequence). The sample comprised naive CD4+ T cells sorted from blood. Specified subset: CD45RA+ positively selected. The rearrangement joins TRBV30 to TRBJ2-7; D is tentatively TRBD1 or TRBD2 (5 bases each). The sequence was obtained from a man under 40 in good health. The CDR3 loop is CAWSFGTTGTAYYEQYF. DNA for the CDR3: TGTGCCTGGAGTTTTGGGACGACCGGGACCGCCTACTACGAGCAGTACTTC.